These 14 T cell receptor beta chains were all obtained from the same sample, sequenced in a study of regulatory T cells in long-lasting Graves disease (dated by TCRdb to the early 2020s). The library was prepared using multiplex PCR. Sequenced using an Illumina HiSeq 4000. CDR3 regions were amplified by Arm-PCR with iRepertoire HTBI primers to construct TCR beta libraries. TCRdb cleaned the public reads at Q25 with fastp, built clones with MiXCR and kept in-frame beta chains. Rows with one shared CDR3 protein collapse into an entry with the most common genes and DNA. The sample table records about 660,000 distinct CDR3 sequences; 30% of these occur just once. The ten largest clones capture about two fifths of the sample. The time point label, read with the paper, signifies: persistent/refractory GD, antithyroid drugs over 5 years with positive TRAb. For both TCR sequencing and RNA sequencing, RNA was extracted from PBMCs using TRIzol.

The sample in question was peripheral blood mononuclear cells (PBMCs), obtained when the disease was refractory, from a patient treated with antithyroid drugs. Receptor source: a female donor with Graves disease.

The table lists this clonotype with many counts. The V call is TRBV12-3 or TRBV12-4, the J call TRBJ2-2; 11 nucleotides agree with TRBD2. CDR3 length: 17 amino acids. The V gene end was trimmed by 5 bases and the J gene end by 6 bases; junction bases not matched to a gene: 11. The chain's CDR3 is CASSTSLSGRAPGELFF. DNA of the CDR3: TGTGCCAGCAGTACCTCCCTTAGCGGGAGGGCCCCCGGGGAGCTGTTTTTT.

In the case of this clonotype: The junction departs from the called germline gene at one end, perhaps through a read error. V usage is TRBV3-1 and J usage is TRBJ1-1; D unresolved. The CDR3 is 15 residues long. CDR1 is LGHDT, CDR2 YNNKEL, per germline (reference sequence). The CDR3 nucleotides are TGTGCCAGCAGCCCGATAACGAGGGCGGGAACTGAAGCTTCCTTT. This translates into CASSPITRAGTEASF.

This clonotype was seen a handful of times. V is TRBV5-5 and J is TRBJ2-3; D remains unclear. From germline, CDR1 is SGHKS and CDR2 YYEKEE (reference sequence). The CDR3 has 14 amino acids. V shed 5 bases and J shed 1 base, with 11 bases lying between them. The CDR3 sequence: CASSPGRGTDTQYF. CDR3 coding DNA: TGTGCCAGCAGTCCAGGTCGAGGCACAGATACGCAGTATTTT.

The chain is built from TRBV7-9 and TRBJ1-2, with D possibly TRBD1 on 6 matching bases. Between the trimmed V and J ends, which lost 6 bases and 13 bases, there was a span of 18 bases. This CDR3 is built from 12 residues. From germline, CDR1 is SEHNR and CDR2 FQNEAQ (reference sequence). The CDR3 DNA reads TGTGCCAGCAGTCAAGACAGGACAAGTGCCACCTTC. Its protein product is CASSQDRTSATF.

This clonotype has a count of ten or more. This chain uses TRBV6-9 with TRBJ1-1, with D unclear. CDR3 length: 16 amino acids. Germline values: CDR1 MNHGY, CDR2 SVAAGI. V lost 4 bases and J lost 5, with 20 bases in between. The CDR3 DNA is TGTGCCAGCAGTTCCCTCTGGGTCCGGGCGGGGACTGAAGCTTTCTTT. Its protein is CASSSLWVRAGTEAFF.

This clonotype has a count of ten or more. V is TRBV2 and J is TRBJ2-7; D remains unclear. Germline V gives CDR1 SNHLY, CDR2 FYNNEI. The CDR3 totals 12 residues. Trimming cost V 5 bases and J 6 bases, with 11 bases left between them. The CDR3 DNA reads TGTGCCAGCAGTCTCAGTGGTTCCGAGCAGTACTTC. It yields the protein CASSLSGSEQYF. The entire variable domain, with the rest obtained from reference TRBV2 and TRBJ2-7, is as follows: EPEVTQTPSHQVTQMGQEVILRCVPISNHLYFYWYRQILGQKVEFLVSFYNNEISEKSEIFDDQFSVERPDGSNFTLKIRSTKLEDSAMYFCASSLSGSEQYFGPGTRLTVT.

Regarding this clonotype: One junction end disagrees with the germline gene, perhaps due to a read error. The gene calls are TRBV28 and TRBJ2-4, with 11 positions matching TRBD2. The CDR3 length is 16 residues. Germline CDR1 and CDR2: MDHEN and SYDVKM. The CDR3 loop is CASSSLSGRARNIQYF. Here the CDR3 DNA reads TGTGCCAGCAGTTCACTTAGCGGGAGGGCCAGAAACATTCAGTACTTC.

This clonotype appeared a few times. The chain recombines TRBV19 with TRBJ1-5; 8 positions match TRBD1. The CDR3 covers 15 residues. V lost 5 bases, J lost 5 bases, and 8 bases stayed unmatched. In germline, CDR1 is LNHDA, CDR2 SQIVND (reference sequence). The chain's CDR3 is CASSRRTGTYQPQHF. CDR3 nucleotide sequence: TGTGCCAGTAGTCGCCGGACAGGGACCTATCAGCCCCAGCATTTT.

The V call is TRBV19, the J call TRBJ1-1; D is perhaps TRBD1 (5 bases). In germline, CDR1 is LNHDA, CDR2 SQIVND (reference sequence). Trimming took 8 bases from V and 4 from J, leaving 17 bases between them. The CDR3 is 14 residues long. As DNA, the CDR3 is TGTGCCAGTGGATTTCTCGGGGGTACCACTGAAGCTTTCTTT. This codes for CASGFLGGTTEAFF.

The genes are TRBV5-5 and TRBJ1-1; a weak D match, TRBD1 (5 bases). V dropped 0 bases and J dropped 7 bases, with 10 bases sitting between them. There are 13 residues in the CDR3. Germline CDR1 is SGHKS and CDR2 is YYEKEE (reference sequence). The CDR3 region is CASSLEGRLEAFF. CDR3 DNA sequence: TGTGCCAGCAGCTTGGAGGGACGTCTTGAAGCTTTCTTT.

This clonotype has at least ten counts. This chain connects TRBV6-1 to TRBJ1-4, with 8 bases fitting TRBD1. Trimming cost V 0 bases and J 10 bases; bases outside gene matches: 13. The length of the CDR3 is 17 residues. Germline CDR1 and CDR2: MNHNS and SASEGT. The CDR3 here is CASSEAPPDRESRKLFF. The CDR3 nucleotides are TGTGCCAGCAGTGAAGCGCCTCCGGACAGGGAGAGCAGAAAACTGTTTTTT.

V usage is TRBV7-9 and J usage is TRBJ2-1, with D maybe TRBD2 (5 bases). Germline V CDR1 and CDR2: SEHNR, FQNEAQ (reference sequence). The CDR3 spans 14 residues. V dropped 7 bases and J dropped 7 bases, with 17 bases sitting between them. In nucleotides, the CDR3 is TGTGCCAGCACACCTTTAGCGCCTTTAAATGAGCAGTTCTTC. This codes for CASTPLAPLNEQFF. The full variable domain, with the rest looked up from reference TRBV7-9 and TRBJ2-1, is DTGVSQNPRHKITKRGQNVTFRCDPISEHNRLYWYRQTLGQGPEFLTYFQNEAQLEKSRLLSDRFSAERPKGSFSTLEIQRTEQGDSAMYLCASTPLAPLNEQFFGPGTRLTVL.

J is TRBJ1-1 and V is TRBV28, with a weak D call TRBD1 (5 bases). This CDR3 spans 15 amino acids. Trimming stripped 11 bases from V and 0 bases from J, with 19 bases between. Germline V gene data show CDR1 as MDHEN and CDR2 as SYDVKM. The CDR3 loop reads CASRLWGTLNTEAFF. The CDR3 DNA is TGTGCCTCCCGTCTATGGGGGACCCTGAACACTGAAGCTTTCTTT.

The chain links TRBV29-1 to TRBJ1-2, with unresolved D. Germline lookup yields CDR1 SQVTM and CDR2 ANQGSEA. The CDR3 loop spans 12 amino acids. The V end lost 3 bases, the J end lost 0 bases, and 5 bases lay between the germline ends. The CDR3 sequence: CSVEGSNYGYTF. The CDR3 DNA follows: TGCAGCGTTGAGGGGTCTAACTATGGCTACACCTTC.